Below, one TCR beta chain is given with its context. Its antigen is undetermined. Germline CDR1 reads SGHNT; CDR2 reads YYREEE (reference sequence). Trimming shortened V by 4 bases and J by 0 bases, and 19 bases separated the two germline ends. The CDR3 runs 17 residues. DNA loading was fixed at 350 ng for all bulk PBMC samples. Method: immunoSEQ multiplex PCR; TCRdb's copy keeps in-frame clones and lacks some. The table has more than 6,500 clones, about 86% seen once; the top ten hold about a sixth. These data belong to a study of blood T cell dynamics during melanoma immunotherapy. Study context: Metastatic melanoma patients received first-line pembrolizumab or nivolumab plus ipilimumab.

Study findings and constraints: It remained unknown if the driving T cell clones were melanoma-specific.

The time point is: pre-treatment baseline. The receptor was derived from a human donor with melanoma. The sequencing used blood, collected from a patient treated with checkpoint blockade. This rearrangement joins TRBV5-4 to TRBJ1-1, with unresolved D. CDR3 amino acids: CASSPSRRSVVNTEAFF. The CDR3 DNA reads TGTGCCAGCAGCCCCAGCAGGCGTTCTGTAGTGAACACTGAAGCTTTCTTT.